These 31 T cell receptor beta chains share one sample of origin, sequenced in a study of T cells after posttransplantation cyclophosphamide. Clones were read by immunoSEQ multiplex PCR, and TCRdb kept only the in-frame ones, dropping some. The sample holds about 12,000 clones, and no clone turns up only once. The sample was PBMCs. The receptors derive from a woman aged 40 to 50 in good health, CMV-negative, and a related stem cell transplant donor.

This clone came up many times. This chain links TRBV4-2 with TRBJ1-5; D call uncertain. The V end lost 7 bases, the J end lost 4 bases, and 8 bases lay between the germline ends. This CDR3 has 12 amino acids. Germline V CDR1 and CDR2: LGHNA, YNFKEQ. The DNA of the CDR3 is TGTGCCAGCACAGATGCTAATCAGCCCCAGCATTTT. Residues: CASTDANQPQHF.

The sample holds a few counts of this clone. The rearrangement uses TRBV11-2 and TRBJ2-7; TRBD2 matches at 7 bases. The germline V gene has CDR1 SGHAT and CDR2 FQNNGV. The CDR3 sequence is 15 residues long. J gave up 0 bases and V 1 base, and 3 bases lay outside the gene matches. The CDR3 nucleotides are TGTGCCAGCAGCTTAGTGGGGGGGTCCTCCTACGAGCAGTACTTC. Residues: CASSLVGGSSYEQYF.

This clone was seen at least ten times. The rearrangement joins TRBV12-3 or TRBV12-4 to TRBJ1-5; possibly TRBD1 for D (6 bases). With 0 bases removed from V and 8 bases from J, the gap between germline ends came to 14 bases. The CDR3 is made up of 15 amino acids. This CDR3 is CASSLARGGLKPQHF. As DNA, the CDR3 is TGTGCCAGCAGTTTAGCGAGGGGGGGGTTGAAGCCCCAGCATTTT.

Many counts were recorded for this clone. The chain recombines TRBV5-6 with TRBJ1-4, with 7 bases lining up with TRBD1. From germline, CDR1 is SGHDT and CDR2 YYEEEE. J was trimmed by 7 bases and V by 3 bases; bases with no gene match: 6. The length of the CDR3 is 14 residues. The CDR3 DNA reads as TGTGCCAGCAGCTCCACAGGGGTACGTGAAAAACTGTTTTTT. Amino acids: CASSSTGVREKLFF.

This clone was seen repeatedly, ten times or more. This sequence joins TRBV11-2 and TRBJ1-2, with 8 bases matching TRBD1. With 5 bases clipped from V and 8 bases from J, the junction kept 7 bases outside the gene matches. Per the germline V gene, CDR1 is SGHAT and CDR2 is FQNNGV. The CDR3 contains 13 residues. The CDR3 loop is CASSLTGGRGYTF. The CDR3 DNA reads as TGTGCCAGCAGCCTCACAGGGGGACGGGGCTACACCTTC.

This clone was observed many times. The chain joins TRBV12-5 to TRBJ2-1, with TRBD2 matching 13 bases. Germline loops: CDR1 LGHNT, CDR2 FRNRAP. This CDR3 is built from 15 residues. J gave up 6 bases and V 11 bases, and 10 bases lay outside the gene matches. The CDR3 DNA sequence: TGTGCTGCTGGGCCACTAGCGGGGGGGCTCAATGAGCAGTTCTTC. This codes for CAAGPLAGGLNEQFF.

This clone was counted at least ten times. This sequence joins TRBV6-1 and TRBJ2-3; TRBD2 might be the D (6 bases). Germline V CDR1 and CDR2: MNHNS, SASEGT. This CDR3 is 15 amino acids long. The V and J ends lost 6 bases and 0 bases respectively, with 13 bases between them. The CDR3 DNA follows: TGTGCCAGCAGCAGGGACTTTGACAGCACAGATACGCAGTATTTT. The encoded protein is CASSRDFDSTDTQYF.

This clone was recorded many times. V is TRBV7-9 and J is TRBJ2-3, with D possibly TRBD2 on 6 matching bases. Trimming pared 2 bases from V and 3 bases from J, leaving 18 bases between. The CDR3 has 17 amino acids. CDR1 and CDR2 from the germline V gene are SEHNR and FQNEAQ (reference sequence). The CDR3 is CASSLLGGGASTDTQYF. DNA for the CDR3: TGTGCCAGCAGCTTACTAGGTGGAGGGGCCAGTACAGATACGCAGTATTTT.

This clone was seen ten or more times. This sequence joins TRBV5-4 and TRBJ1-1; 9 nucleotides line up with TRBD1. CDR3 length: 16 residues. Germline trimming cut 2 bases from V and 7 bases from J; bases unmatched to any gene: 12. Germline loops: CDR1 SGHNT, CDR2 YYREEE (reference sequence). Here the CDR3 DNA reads TGTGCCAGCAGCTTAGCGGGACAGGGCTCACCCTTTGAAGCTTTCTTT. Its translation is CASSLAGQGSPFEAFF.

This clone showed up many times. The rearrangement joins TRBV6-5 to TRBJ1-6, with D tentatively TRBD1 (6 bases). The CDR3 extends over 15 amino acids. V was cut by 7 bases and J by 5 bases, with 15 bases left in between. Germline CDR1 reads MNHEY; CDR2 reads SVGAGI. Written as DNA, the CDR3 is TGTGCCAGCACCACCGGACAGCTTGATAATTCACCCCTCCACTTT. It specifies CASTTGQLDNSPLHF.

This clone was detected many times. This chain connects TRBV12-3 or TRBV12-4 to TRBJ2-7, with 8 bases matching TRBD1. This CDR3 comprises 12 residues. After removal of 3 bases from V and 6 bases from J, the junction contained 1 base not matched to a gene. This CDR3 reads CASSFRGREQYF. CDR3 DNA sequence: TGTGCCAGCAGTTTCAGGGGGCGCGAGCAGTACTTC.

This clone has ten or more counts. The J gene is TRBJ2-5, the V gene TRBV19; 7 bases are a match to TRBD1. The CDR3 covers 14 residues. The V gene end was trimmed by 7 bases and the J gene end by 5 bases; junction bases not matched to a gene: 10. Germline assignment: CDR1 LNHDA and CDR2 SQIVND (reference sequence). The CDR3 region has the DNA TGTGCCAGTACCCGGGACAGTAGGCCCGAGACCCAGTACTTC. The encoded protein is CASTRDSRPETQYF. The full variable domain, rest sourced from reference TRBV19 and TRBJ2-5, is DGGITQSPKYLFRKEGQNVTLSCEQNLNHDAMYWYRQDPGQGLRLIYYSQIVNDFQKGDIAEGYSVSREKKESFPLTVTSAQKNPTAFYLCASTRDSRPETQYFGPGTRLLVL.

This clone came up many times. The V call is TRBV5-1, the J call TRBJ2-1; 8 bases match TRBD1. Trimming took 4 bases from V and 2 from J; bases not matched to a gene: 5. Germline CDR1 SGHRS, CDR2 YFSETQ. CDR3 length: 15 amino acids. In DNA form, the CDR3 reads TGCGCCAGCAGCCAAGGGACAGGTGCCTACAATGAGCAGTTCTTC. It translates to CASSQGTGAYNEQFF.

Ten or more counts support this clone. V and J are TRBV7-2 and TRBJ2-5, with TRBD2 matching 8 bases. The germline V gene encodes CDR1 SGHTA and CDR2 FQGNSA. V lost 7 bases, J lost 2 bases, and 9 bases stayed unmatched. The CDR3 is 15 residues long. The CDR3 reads CASIRAGVPQETQYF. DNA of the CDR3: TGTGCCAGCATCCGAGCGGGAGTCCCTCAAGAGACCCAGTACTTC.

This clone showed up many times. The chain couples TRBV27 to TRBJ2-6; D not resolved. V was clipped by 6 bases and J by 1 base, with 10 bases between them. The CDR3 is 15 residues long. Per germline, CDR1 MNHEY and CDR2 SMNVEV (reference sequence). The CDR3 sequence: CASSPEASGANVLTF. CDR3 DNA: TGTGCCAGCAGCCCTGAAGCGTCTGGGGCCAACGTCCTGACTTTC. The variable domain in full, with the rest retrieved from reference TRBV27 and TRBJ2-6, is EAQVTQNPRYLITVTGKKLTVTCSQNMNHEYMSWYRQDPGLGLRQIYYSMNVEVTDKGDVPEGYKVSRKEKRNFPLILESPSPNQTSLYFCASSPEASGANVLTFGAGSRLTVL.

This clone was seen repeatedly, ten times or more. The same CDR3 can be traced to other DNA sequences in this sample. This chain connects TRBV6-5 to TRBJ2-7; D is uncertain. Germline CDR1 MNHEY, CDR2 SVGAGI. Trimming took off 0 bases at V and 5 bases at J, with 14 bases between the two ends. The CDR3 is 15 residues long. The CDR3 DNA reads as TGTGCCAGCAGTTACTCAATCTCAGATGAAAACGAGCAGTACTTC. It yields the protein CASSYSISDENEQYF.

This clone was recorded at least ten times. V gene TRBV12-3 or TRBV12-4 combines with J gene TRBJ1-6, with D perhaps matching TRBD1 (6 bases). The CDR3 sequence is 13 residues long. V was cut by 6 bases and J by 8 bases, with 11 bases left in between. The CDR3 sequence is CASRPRQDSPLHF. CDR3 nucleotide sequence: TGTGCCAGCAGACCCCGACAGGATTCACCCCTCCACTTT.

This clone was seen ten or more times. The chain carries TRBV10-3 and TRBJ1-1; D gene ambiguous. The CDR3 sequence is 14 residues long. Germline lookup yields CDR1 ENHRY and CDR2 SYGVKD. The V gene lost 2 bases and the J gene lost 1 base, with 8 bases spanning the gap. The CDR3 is CAISESGENTEAFF. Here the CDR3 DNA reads TGTGCCATCAGTGAGAGCGGGGAGAACACTGAAGCTTTCTTT.

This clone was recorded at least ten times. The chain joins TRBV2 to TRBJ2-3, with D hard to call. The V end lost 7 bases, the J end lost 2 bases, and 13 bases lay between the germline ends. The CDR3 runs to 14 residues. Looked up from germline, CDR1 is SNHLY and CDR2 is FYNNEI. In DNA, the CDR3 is TGTGCCAGCAAAGGGCCCCGGAACACAGATACGCAGTATTTT. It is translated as CASKGPRNTDTQYF.

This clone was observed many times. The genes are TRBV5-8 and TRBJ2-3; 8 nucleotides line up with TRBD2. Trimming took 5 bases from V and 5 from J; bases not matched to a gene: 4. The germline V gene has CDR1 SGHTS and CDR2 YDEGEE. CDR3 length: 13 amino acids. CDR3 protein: CASRYAGGDTQYF. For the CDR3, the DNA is TGTGCCAGCAGATACGCGGGAGGAGATACGCAGTATTTT.

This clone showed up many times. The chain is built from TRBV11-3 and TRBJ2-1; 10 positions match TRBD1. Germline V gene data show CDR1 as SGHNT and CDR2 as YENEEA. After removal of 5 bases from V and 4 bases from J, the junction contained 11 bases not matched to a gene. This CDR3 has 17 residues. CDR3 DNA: TGTGCCAGCAGCACCCGACAGGGGGCGACGACTTACAATGAGCAGTTCTTC. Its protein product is CASSTRQGATTYNEQFF.

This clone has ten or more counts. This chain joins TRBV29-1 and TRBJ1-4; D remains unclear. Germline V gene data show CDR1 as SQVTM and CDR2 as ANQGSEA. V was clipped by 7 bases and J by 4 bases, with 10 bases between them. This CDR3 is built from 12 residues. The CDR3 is CSASSGNEKLFF. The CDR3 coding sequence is TGCAGCGCCTCTTCGGGTAATGAAAAACTGTTTTTT. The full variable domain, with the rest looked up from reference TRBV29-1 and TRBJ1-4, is SAVISQKPSRDICQRGTSLTIQCQVDSQVTMMFWYRQQPGQSLTLIATANQGSEATYESGFVIDKFPISRPNLTFSTLTVSNMSPEDSSIYLCSASSGNEKLFFGSGTQLSVL.

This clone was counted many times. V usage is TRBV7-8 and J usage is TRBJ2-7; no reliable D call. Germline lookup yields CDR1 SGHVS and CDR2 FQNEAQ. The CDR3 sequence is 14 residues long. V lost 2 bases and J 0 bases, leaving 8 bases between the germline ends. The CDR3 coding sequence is TGTGCCAGCAGCTTAACGGTCGGCTCCTACGAGCAGTACTTC. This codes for CASSLTVGSYEQYF.

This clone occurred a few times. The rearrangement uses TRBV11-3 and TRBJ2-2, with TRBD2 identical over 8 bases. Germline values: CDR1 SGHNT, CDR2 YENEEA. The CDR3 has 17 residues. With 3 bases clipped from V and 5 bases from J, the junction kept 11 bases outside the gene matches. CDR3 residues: CASSLRPTSVGTGELFF. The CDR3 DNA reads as TGTGCCAGCAGCTTGCGGCCGACTAGCGTAGGGACCGGGGAGCTGTTTTTT. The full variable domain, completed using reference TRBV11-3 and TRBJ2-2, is EAGVVQSPRYKIIEKKQPVAFWCNPISGHNTLYWYLQNLGQGPELLIRYENEEAVDDSQLPKDRFSAERLKGVDSTLKIQPAELGDSAVYLCASSLRPTSVGTGELFFGEGSRLTVL.

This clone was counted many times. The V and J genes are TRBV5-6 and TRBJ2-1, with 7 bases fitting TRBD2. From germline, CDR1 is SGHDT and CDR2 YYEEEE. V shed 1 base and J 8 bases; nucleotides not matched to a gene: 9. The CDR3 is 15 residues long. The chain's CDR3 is CASSLLTSNFYEQFF. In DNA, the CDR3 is TGTGCCAGCAGCTTGCTGACTAGCAATTTCTATGAGCAGTTCTTC.

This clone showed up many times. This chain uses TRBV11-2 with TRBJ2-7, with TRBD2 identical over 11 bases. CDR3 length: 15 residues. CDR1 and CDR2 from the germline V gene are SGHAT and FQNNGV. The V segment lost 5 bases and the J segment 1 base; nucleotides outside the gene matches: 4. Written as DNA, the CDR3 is TGTGCCAGCAGCCCCGGGACTAGCGGATCCTACGAGCAGTACTTC. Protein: CASSPGTSGSYEQYF.

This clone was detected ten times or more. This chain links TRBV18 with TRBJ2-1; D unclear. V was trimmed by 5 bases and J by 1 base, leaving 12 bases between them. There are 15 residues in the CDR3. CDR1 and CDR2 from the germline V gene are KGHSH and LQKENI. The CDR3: CASSGTQESYNEQFF. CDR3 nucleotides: TGTGCCAGCTCAGGAACCCAGGAGTCCTACAATGAGCAGTTCTTC.

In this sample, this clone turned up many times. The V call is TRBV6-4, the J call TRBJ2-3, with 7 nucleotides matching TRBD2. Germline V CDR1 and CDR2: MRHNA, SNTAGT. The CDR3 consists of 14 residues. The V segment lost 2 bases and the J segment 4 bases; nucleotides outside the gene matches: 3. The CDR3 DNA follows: TGTGCCAGCAGTGACGGGAGGGACTCAGATACGCAGTATTTT. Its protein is CASSDGRDSDTQYF.

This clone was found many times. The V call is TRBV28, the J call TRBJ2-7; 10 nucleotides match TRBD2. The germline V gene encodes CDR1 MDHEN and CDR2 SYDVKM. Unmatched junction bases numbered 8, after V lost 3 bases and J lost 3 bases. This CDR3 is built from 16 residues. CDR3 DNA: TGTGCCAGCAGTTTGCATCCGGGACTAGCGCACTACGAGCAGTACTTC. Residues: CASSLHPGLAHYEQYF.

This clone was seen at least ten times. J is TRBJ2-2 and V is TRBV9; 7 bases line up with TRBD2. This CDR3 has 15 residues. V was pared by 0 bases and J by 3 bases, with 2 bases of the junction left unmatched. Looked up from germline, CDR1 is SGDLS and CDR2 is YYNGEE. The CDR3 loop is CASSVATSDTGELFF. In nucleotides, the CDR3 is TGTGCCAGCAGCGTAGCAACTAGCGACACCGGGGAGCTGTTTTTT.

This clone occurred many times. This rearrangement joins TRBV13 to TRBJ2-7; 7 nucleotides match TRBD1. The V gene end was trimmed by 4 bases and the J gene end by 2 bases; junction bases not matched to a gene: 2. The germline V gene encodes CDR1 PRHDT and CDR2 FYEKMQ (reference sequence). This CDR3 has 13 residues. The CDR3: CASSSGTAYEQYF. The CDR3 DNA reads TGTGCCAGCAGCTCCGGGACAGCCTACGAGCAGTACTTC.